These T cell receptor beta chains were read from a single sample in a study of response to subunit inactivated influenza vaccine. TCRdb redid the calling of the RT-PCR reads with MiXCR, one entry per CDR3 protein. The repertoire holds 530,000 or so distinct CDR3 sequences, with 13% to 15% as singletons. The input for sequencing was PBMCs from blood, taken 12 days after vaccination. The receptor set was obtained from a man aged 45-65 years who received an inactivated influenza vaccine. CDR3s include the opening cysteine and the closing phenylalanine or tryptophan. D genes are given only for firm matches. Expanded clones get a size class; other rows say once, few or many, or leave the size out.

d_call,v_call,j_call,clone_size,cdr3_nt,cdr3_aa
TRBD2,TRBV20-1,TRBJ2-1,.,TGCAGTGCTATACTAGCGGGAGTAAACAATGAGCAGTTCTTC,CSAILAGVNNEQFF
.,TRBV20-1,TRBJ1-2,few,TGCAGTGCACGGCAGGGACGGAGATTTTCTTACACCTTC,CSARQGRRFSYTF
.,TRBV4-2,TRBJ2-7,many,TGTGCCAGCAGGCCCGAGGGTACAGTCTCCTACGAGCAGTACTTC,CASRPEGTVSYEQYF
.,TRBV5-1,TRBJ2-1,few,TGCGCCAGCAGCTTGATTATGTCCTCGGAAGAGCAGTTCTTC,CASSLIMSSEEQFF
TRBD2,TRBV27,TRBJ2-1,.,TGTGCCAGCAGTAGAACTCTAGCGGGAGGGTTCAATGAGCAGTTCTTC,CASSRTLAGGFNEQFF
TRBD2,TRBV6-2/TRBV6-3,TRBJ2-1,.,TGTGCCAGCAGTTACACGATGGGACTAGCGGGGGTAAGCTCCTACAATGAGCAGTTCTTC,CASSYTMGLAGVSSYNEQFF
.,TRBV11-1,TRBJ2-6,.,TGTGCCAGCAGTCCGCCGGGACTTCCTTCTCTGGCTCCTGGGGCCAACGTCCTGACTTTC,CASSPPGLPSLAPGANVLTF
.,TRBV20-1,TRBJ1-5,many,TGCAGTGCTAGAGATGTGAACAATCAGCCCCAGCATTTT,CSARDVNNQPQHF
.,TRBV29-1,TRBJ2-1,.,TGCAGCGTTGAAGGTTTGGGGGCGCAAAATGAGCAGTTCTTC,CSVEGLGAQNEQFF
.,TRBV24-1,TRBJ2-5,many,TGTGCCACCAGTGATTTGAGGGAGACCCAGTACTTC,CATSDLRETQYF
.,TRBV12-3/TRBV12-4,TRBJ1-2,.,TGTGCCAGCAGTTGGGCCAGACTCTATGGCTACACCTTC,CASSWARLYGYTF
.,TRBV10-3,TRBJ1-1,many,TGTGCCATCAGTGAAGACTCCAACACATTGAACACTGAAGCTTTCTTT,CAISEDSNTLNTEAFF
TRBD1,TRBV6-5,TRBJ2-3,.,TGTGCCAGCAGTTACTCGGGACAGGGGCGCACAGATACGCAGTATTTT,CASSYSGQGRTDTQYF
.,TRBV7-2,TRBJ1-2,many,TGTGCCAGCAGCCTGTCGGACAACTATGGCTACACCTTC,CASSLSDNYGYTF
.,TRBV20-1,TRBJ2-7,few,TGCAGTGCAAACAGGGCTAGCCTCTACGAGCAGTACTTC,CSANRASLYEQYF
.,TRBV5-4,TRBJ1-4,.,TGTGCCAGCAGCCCCGACCCTACGGGGGAGGAAAAACTGTTTTTT,CASSPDPTGEEKLFF
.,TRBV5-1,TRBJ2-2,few,TGCGCCAGCAGCCTAGCAGGGAGGCACACCGGGGAGCTGTTTTTT,CASSLAGRHTGELFF
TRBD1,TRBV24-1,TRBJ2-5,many,TGTGCCACCAGTGATTCCCTCGGGACAGGGAAAGAGACCCAGTACTTC,CATSDSLGTGKETQYF
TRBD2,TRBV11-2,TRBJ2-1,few,TGTGCCAGCAGCCTCCGACACATTAGCGGGAGGGCCACATCTGAGCAGTTCTTC,CASSLRHISGRATSEQFF
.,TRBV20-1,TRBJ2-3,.,TGCAGTGGCCACGGGCCAGCGAGAAGCACAGATACGCAGTATTTT,CSGHGPARSTDTQYF
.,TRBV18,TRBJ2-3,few,TGTGCCAGCTCACCAGGGCCGGGGGCGAGGACAGATACGCAGTATTTT,CASSPGPGARTDTQYF
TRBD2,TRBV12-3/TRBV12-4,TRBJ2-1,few,TGTGCCAGCAGACGGACTAGCGGGAGCGGCGATGAGCAGTTCTTC,CASRRTSGSGDEQFF
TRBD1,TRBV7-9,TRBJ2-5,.,TGTGCCAGCAGCTTCCAACCAGGGGGCGGTGAAACCCAGTACTTC,CASSFQPGGGETQYF
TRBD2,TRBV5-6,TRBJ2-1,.,TGTGCCAGCAGCTTGGCCCCTAGCGGGGTGTACAATGAGCAGTTCTTC,CASSLAPSGVYNEQFF
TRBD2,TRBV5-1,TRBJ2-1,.,TGCGCCAGCAGCTTCCTTATAGCGGGAGGGGGAAATGAGCAGTTCTTC,CASSFLIAGGGNEQFF
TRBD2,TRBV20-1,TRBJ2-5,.,TGCAGTGCGCCGCTAGCGGGAGTAGAGACCCAGTACTTC,CSAPLAGVETQYF
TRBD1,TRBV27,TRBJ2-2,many,TGTGCCAGCAGTCATCCGGCGACAGGGGCGAACACCGGGGAGCTGTTTTTT,CASSHPATGANTGELFF
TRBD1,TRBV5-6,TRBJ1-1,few,TGTGCCAGCAGCTTGTCGGGGACAGTCAACACTGAAGCTTTCTTT,CASSLSGTVNTEAFF
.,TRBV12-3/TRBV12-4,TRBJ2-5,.,TGTGCCAGCAGTTTATACCCCGGGACCCAGTACTTC,CASSLYPGTQYF
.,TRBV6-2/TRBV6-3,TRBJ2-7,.,TGTGCCAGCAGTTACTCTATGGCCTACGAGCAGTACTTC,CASSYSMAYEQYF
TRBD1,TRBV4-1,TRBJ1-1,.,TGCGCCAGCAGCCAATCCCCGCCGGGACAGGTAATGAACACTGAAGCTTTCTTT,CASSQSPPGQVMNTEAFF
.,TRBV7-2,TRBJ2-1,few,TGTGCCAGCAGCTTAGTAGTCGGAGGAAATGAGCAGTTCTTC,CASSLVVGGNEQFF
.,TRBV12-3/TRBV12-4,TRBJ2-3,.,TGTGCCAGCAGTTTAGGATCGGCGGGCATTACAGATACGCAGTATTTT,CASSLGSAGITDTQYF
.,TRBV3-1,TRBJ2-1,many,TGTGCCAGTATGCCGACAGATTACTCCTACAATGAGCAGTTCTTC,CASMPTDYSYNEQFF
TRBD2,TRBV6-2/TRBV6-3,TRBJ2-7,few,TGTGCCAGCAGCGGGAGGGCCGAATACGAGCAGTACTTC,CASSGRAEYEQYF
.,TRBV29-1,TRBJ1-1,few,TGCAGCGTTGAACCCGGTGGTACTGAAGCTTTCTTT,CSVEPGGTEAFF
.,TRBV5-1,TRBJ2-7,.,TGCGCCAGCAGTCGCCGGGCGGTGGGGGGCGACGAGCAGTACTTC,CASSRRAVGGDEQYF
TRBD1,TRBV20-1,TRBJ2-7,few,TGCAGTGCCCGAGGAGGGGATGACAGGGGTCCCGACGAGCAGTACTTC,CSARGGDDRGPDEQYF
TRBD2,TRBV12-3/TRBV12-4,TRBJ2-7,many,TGTGCCAGCAGTTTAGTGAAGGCGGGAGGACCCGAGCAGTACTTC,CASSLVKAGGPEQYF
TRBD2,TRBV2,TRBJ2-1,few,TGTGCCAGCAGAGGACTAGCGGGAGTTGGTGAGCAGTTCTTC,CASRGLAGVGEQFF
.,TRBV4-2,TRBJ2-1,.,TGTGCCAGCAGCCAGTTATCGGGGAATGAGCAGTTCTTC,CASSQLSGNEQFF
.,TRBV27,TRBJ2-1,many,TGTGCCAGCAGACTTTCGGCGGCGCTGAGGTCCTACAATGAGCAGTTCTTC,CASRLSAALRSYNEQFF
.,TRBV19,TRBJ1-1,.,TGTGCCAGTAGTAATACACCGAACACTGAAGCTTTCTTT,CASSNTPNTEAFF
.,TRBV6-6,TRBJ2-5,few,TGTGCCAGCAGTAGATATGCGGAGACCCAGTACTTC,CASSRYAETQYF
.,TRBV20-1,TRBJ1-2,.,TGCAGTGCTAGAGATCGTAAACAGGGAAAGAATGGCTACACCTTC,CSARDRKQGKNGYTF
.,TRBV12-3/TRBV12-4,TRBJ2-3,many,TGTGCCAGCAATCCGGGACTCAGCACAGATACGCAGTATTTT,CASNPGLSTDTQYF
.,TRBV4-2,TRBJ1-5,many,TGTGCCAGCAGCCCGCTTATCCAGAATCAGCCCCAGCATTTT,CASSPLIQNQPQHF
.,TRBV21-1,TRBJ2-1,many,TGTGCCAGCAGCCTACGACTCTTGACAGGGCGGTACAATGAGCAGTTCTTC,CASSLRLLTGRYNEQFF
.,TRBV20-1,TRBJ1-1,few,TGCAGTGCCACCACCGTGCTGGACGCAGCCGCTGAAGCTTTCTTT,CSATTVLDAAAEAFF